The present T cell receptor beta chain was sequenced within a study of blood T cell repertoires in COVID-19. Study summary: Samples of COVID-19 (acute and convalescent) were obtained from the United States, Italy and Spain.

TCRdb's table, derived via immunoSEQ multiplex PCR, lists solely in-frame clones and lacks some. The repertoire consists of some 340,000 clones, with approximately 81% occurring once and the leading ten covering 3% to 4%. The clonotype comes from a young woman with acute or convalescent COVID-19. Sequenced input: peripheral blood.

CDR3 nucleotide sequence: TGTGCCAGCAGTGAACAGGCCGGAACTGAAGCTTTCTTT. It translates to CASSEQAGTEAFF. J is TRBJ1-1 and V is TRBV2; no clear D gene. The CDR3 runs to 13 residues. Trimming cost V 2 bases and J 5 bases, with 9 bases left between them. CDR1 is SNHLY and CDR2 is FYNNEI in the germline V gene.